These 18 T cell receptor beta chains share one sample of origin, sequenced in a study of CD8+CD57+ T cells in acquired aplastic anemia. TCR beta VDJ and CDR3 were profiled, and genomic DNA was the template. TCRdb used MiXCR to reprocess the reads, holding one entry per CDR3 protein. This sample yields about 270,000 distinct CDR3 sequences, of which roughly half are seen a single time; roughly 8% belongs to the top ten. The specimen was sorted CD4+, CD8+, or CD8+CD57+ T cells (not recorded which) from PBMCs. These receptors originate from a human donor with severe aplastic anemia or a healthy control (not recorded which).

This rearrangement joins TRBV9 to TRBJ2-5; 8 nucleotides agree with TRBD2. Trimming cost V 3 bases and J 5 bases; bases outside gene matches: 9. CDR1 is SGDLS, CDR2 YYNGEE, per germline. The CDR3 extends over 15 amino acids. This CDR3 is CASSGGLVGLETQYF. CDR3 bases: TGTGCCAGCAGCGGGGGACTAGTTGGTCTGGAGACCCAGTACTTC.

This clonotype was seen a few times. The chain combines TRBV7-8 with TRBJ1-2, with D possibly TRBD1 on 6 matching bases. In germline, CDR1 is SGHVS, CDR2 FQNEAQ. The CDR3 is made up of 13 amino acids. Trimming shortened V by 1 base and J by 4 bases, and 7 bases separated the two germline ends. The CDR3 nucleotides read TGTGCCAGCAGCTTAGGGACAGCCTATGGCTACACCTTC. Translation: CASSLGTAYGYTF.

This clonotype was counted at least ten times. The V call is TRBV10-3, the J call TRBJ2-3, with D unclear. CDR1 and CDR2 (germline): ENHRY, SYGVKD. V lost 4 bases, J lost 6 bases, and 11 bases lay in between. CDR3 length: 13 amino acids. The CDR3 region has the DNA TGTGCCATCAGTGGGCACGACTCTGATACGCAGTATTTT. Amino acids: CAISGHDSDTQYF.

This clonotype was picked up many times. V usage is TRBV6-4 and J usage is TRBJ2-7; D might be TRBD1 (6 bases). Trimming stripped 6 bases from V and 4 bases from J, with 19 bases between. The CDR3 has 15 residues. Looked up from germline, CDR1 is MRHNA and CDR2 is SNTAGT. Here the CDR3 DNA reads TGTGCCAGCAGGACCGGACAGCCGTGGGATTACGAGCAGTACTTC. Translation: CASRTGQPWDYEQYF.

The table lists this clonotype with a count of one. The rearrangement joins TRBV5-6 to TRBJ1-1, with D unresolved. The CDR3 is 15 amino acids. The ends were cut back, 1 base at V and 3 bases at J, with 13 bases in the middle. Germline CDR1 is SGHDT and CDR2 is YYEEEE. The CDR3 is CASSLIGLADTEAFF. The DNA for the CDR3 is TGTGCCAGCAGCTTGATCGGACTAGCTGACACTGAAGCTTTCTTT.

The chain links TRBV5-1 to TRBJ2-6; maybe TRBD1 (5 bases). Trimming took 0 bases from V and 0 from J, leaving 16 bases between them. Looked up from germline, CDR1 is SGHRS and CDR2 is YFSETQ. The CDR3 is 19 amino acids. The CDR3 here is CASSLAAGRKNSGANVLTF. CDR3 sequence (DNA): TGCGCCAGCAGCTTGGCGGCAGGGCGTAAAAACTCTGGGGCCAACGTCCTGACTTTC. Looking up the rest from reference TRBV5-1 and TRBJ2-6 gives the full variable domain: KAGVTQTPRYLIKTRGQQVTLSCSPISGHRSVSWYQQTPGQGLQFLFEYFSETQRNKGNFPGRFSGRQFSNSRSEMNVSTLELGDSALYLCASSLAAGRKNSGANVLTFGAGSRLTVL.

In its sample, this clonotype was seen many times. This chain links TRBV5-6 with TRBJ1-1; TRBD1 is a possible D gene (6 bases). The CDR3 has 14 amino acids. CDR1 is SGHDT and CDR2 is YYEEEE in the germline V gene. The V and J ends lost 3 bases and 6 bases respectively, with 15 bases between them. CDR3 coding DNA: TGTGCCAGCAGCTACGTCGACAGGAGTGCTGAAGCTTTCTTT. This sequence encodes CASSYVDRSAEAFF.

This clonotype appeared a few times. A much larger clonotype is one base distant, so this may be a read error. The chain is built from TRBV5-1 and TRBJ2-1; TRBD2 is a possible D gene (5 bases). The germline V gene encodes CDR1 SGHRS and CDR2 YFSETQ. The CDR3 loop spans 18 amino acids. The CDR3: CASSLILTRGNSHNEQFF. CDR3 bases: TGCGCCAGCAGCTTGATTTTAACCCGGGGTAACTCCCACAATGAGCAGTTCTTC.

This clonotype was observed at least ten times. This chain uses TRBV11-2 with TRBJ2-7; D may be TRBD1 (5 bases). The CDR3 spans 15 residues. Trimming took off 5 bases at V and 0 bases at J, with 14 bases between the two ends. Germline CDR1 is SGHAT and CDR2 is FQNNGV. The CDR3 region has the DNA TGTGCCAGCAGCCCGGACACCCCGAGCTCCTACGAGCAGTACTTC. It encodes CASSPDTPSSYEQYF.

This rearrangement joins TRBV2 to TRBJ2-3; D is unresolved. CDR3 length equals 14 residues. V was pared by 2 bases and J by 7 bases, with 13 bases between. CDR1 is SNHLY and CDR2 is FYNNEI in the germline V gene. CDR3 DNA: TGTGCCAGCAGTGAAAGGGCAGGATTTTATACGCAGTATTTT. Its translation: CASSERAGFYTQYF.

This clonotype was seen repeatedly, ten times or more. This rearrangement joins TRBV20-1 to TRBJ2-3; D perhaps matches TRBD2 (6 bases). Trimming removed 5 bases from V and 2 bases from J, with 17 bases in between. Germline CDR1 DFQATT, CDR2 SNEGSKA (reference sequence). The CDR3 runs to 15 residues. The CDR3, as DNA: TGCAGTGCTCTCCGGGATAGCGGTTTCACAGATACGCAGTATTTT. The encoded protein is CSALRDSGFTDTQYF.

V is TRBV12-3 or TRBV12-4 and J is TRBJ2-5; possibly TRBD1 for D (5 bases). This CDR3 has 13 residues. V was cut by 5 bases and J by 7 bases, with 14 bases left in between. DNA of the CDR3: TGTGCCAGCAGTGACAGTTGGGCTTGGACCCAGTACTTC. It codes for CASSDSWAWTQYF.

This chain links TRBV12-3 or TRBV12-4 with TRBJ2-7; 12 nucleotides line up with TRBD1. CDR3 size: 15 residues. V dropped 4 bases and J dropped 2; count of bases not matched to a gene: 3. CDR3 bases: TGTGCCAGCAGTTGGGGACAGGGGGCGGCCTACGAGCAGTACTTC. Translating gives CASSWGQGAAYEQYF.

V is TRBV2 and J is TRBJ2-5; no firm D call. The V gene's germline CDR1 is SNHLY and CDR2 FYNNEI. This CDR3 region has 13 residues. Between the trimmed V and J ends, which lost 3 bases and 11 bases, there was a span of 16 bases. CDR3 region: CASSDGAGIFQYF. The CDR3 region has the DNA TGTGCCAGCAGTGACGGTGCAGGAATCTTTCAGTACTTC. The full variable domain, with the rest looked up from reference TRBV2 and TRBJ2-5, is EPEVTQTPSHQVTQMGQEVILRCVPISNHLYFYWYRQILGQKVEFLVSFYNNEISEKSEIFDDQFSVERPDGSNFTLKIRSTKLEDSAMYFCASSDGAGIFQYFGPGTRLLVL.

The CDR3 region is CSALGQNYGYTF. CDR3 in DNA: TGCAGCGCCCTGGGACAGAACTATGGCTACACCTTC. The chain carries TRBV29-1 and TRBJ1-2; 7 bases match TRBD1. Trimming at V came to 7 bases and at J to 2 bases, leaving 4 bases not matched to a gene. The germline gives CDR1 SQVTM, CDR2 ANQGSEA. The CDR3 loop spans 12 amino acids.

CDR3 DNA sequence: TGCAGTATCACGGGACAGTGGTACCAAGAGACCCAGTACTTC. Translation gives CSITGQWYQETQYF. The rearrangement joins TRBV20-1 to TRBJ2-5; 7 bases are shared with TRBD1. Trimming took 8 bases from V and 0 from J; bases not matched to a gene: 9. Germline CDR1 and CDR2: DFQATT and SNEGSKA (reference sequence). The CDR3 consists of 14 residues.

The chain joins TRBV4-3 to TRBJ2-7; 9 nucleotides align to TRBD2. This CDR3 region has 16 residues. Germline CDR1 reads LGHNA; CDR2 reads YSLEER. The ends lost 4 bases at V and 5 bases at J; junction bases unmatched: 12. The CDR3 DNA reads as TGCGCCAGCAGCCCCATCCGCGGGGGGGGGAGCGACGAGCAGTACTTC. Protein: CASSPIRGGGSDEQYF.

This clonotype was observed once. This may be a read error: a much more frequent sequence differs by one nucleotide. The CDR3 sequence is CSVGLGGGFGNEQFF. CDR3 DNA sequence: TGCAGCGTTGGTCTTGGGGGGGGGTTTGGCAATGAGCAGTTCTTC. The chain recombines TRBV29-1 with TRBJ2-1; 7 bases align to TRBD2. Trimming removed 4 bases from V and 6 bases from J; junction bases left unmatched: 12. This CDR3 has 15 residues. The germline V gene has CDR1 SQVTM and CDR2 ANQGSEA.